This T cell receptor (beta chain) was profiled in a study of blood T cell repertoires in COVID-19 (dated by TCRdb to about 2020). Notes on the research overall: Samples from collaborators originated in the United States, Italy and Spain and spanned both the acute and convalescent phases of COVID-19. Sample metadata almost always included a de-identified subject ID, COVID-19 status, age in years and sex. A freely available public database, intended as a resource for researchers studying the immune response to SARS-CoV-2, is where the repertoires were released. The samples were drawn from the first 160 participants of the ongoing ImmuneRACE study and from 950 to 1,500 subjects provided by 6 global collaborators. Subjects who had been exposed to COVID-19, were actively infected with it, or had recovered from it provided the deeply sampled blood TCRbeta repertoires that made up the dataset. The material from the prospective study consisted of cDNA or gDNA derived from T cells, B-cell-depleted T cells, or PBMCs. HLA class I and class II types, where available, came from metadata supplied by the sample provider rather than from assay-based typing.

This clone showed up just a few times. Its antigen has not been determined. Base qualities are not provided; no much larger clone lies one nucleotide away. The collaborating institutions used their own protocols to collect whole blood in K2EDTA tubes. Collaborator samples were shipped for TCRbeta analysis as frozen whole blood, isolated PBMCs, or DNA extracted from either sample type. Broad study findings and their caveats: How much clinical and demographic metadata was included differed by source and by participant, and the metadata was provided uncurated.

From the cysteine through the phenylalanine, the CDR3 covers 14 amino acids. The retained sequence is limited to the CDR3, 42 bases, with the frame set at the first base. The V end loses 5 bases and the J end loses 0 bases, and a stretch of 7 bases separates them. The germline V gene encodes CDR1 LNHDA and CDR2 SQIVND (reference sequence). TCRbeta CDR3 regions were amplified from genomic DNA by means of the immunoSEQ Assay, a bias-controlled multiplex PCR. For the original study's pipeline: The number of nucleated cells in each sample was estimated from the amplification of reference gene primers within the assay. Sequence reads were collapsed and filtered to measure the absolute abundance of every unique TCRbeta CDR3 rearrangement. Productive Simpson clonality was computed per sample as the square root of Simpson's diversity index over productive rearrangements. This is the immuneACCESS table as TCRdb keeps it, with only in-frame sequences that have V and J called. A part of the clones is gone; compared with another copy, unresolved V genes explain less than half, and the rest is unexplained. That table furnishes V, J and clone size, whereas the DNA furnished D and trimming. This sample has tens of thousands of clones in its table, and over 70% of those were observed once. Roughly 20% of the sample lies in the top ten.

The sequenced sample consisted of peripheral blood. The chain was built from TRBV19 and TRBJ1-4, with an unclear D gene assignment. This TCR was sampled from a man at least 80 years old with active or convalescent COVID-19. The CDR3 region has the sequence CASSREATNEKLFF. The nucleotide sequence reads as follows: TGTGCCAGTAGTCGGGAAGCAACTAATGAAAAACTGTTTTTT.